This TCR beta chain derives from a study of blood T cells in healthy people across ages. Study conclusions and caveats: Researchers report that TCR beta diversity correlated strongly with naive T cell percentage.

This clonotype was detected a few times. Its target is unknown. A J-beta primer mix and a sample-barcoded 5' primer were used in a second PCR of about 6 to 12 cycles. Each CDR3 protein is one row after TCRdb ran MiXCR on the 5' RACE reads. The sample yields 850,000 or so distinct CDR3 sequences, about 28% seen once. CDR1 is SGHKS, CDR2 YYEKEE, per germline (reference sequence). CDR3 length: 13 residues. V gave up 4 bases and J gave up 5 bases, with 13 bases separating them. Sequencing was carried out using blood. This sequence originates from a woman older than 75 in good health. This rearrangement joins TRBV5-5 to TRBJ2-7; the D is unclear. Here the CDR3 DNA reads TGTGCCAGCAGCCCGGCCGTAAGGGACGAGCAGTACTTC. Its translation: CASSPAVRDEQYF.